This TCR beta chain was recovered during a study of T cell repertoires in cytomegalovirus infection. For the study at large: CMV epitopes, recently identified HLA-C-restricted and well-studied HLA-B-restricted, were used.

TCRdb reanalysed the reads using MiXCR and keeps one entry per CDR3 protein. In the table there are approximately 770,000 distinct CDR3 sequences, under 35% of which are singletons. This clonotype was recorded at least ten times. Its antigen remains unidentified. Germline V CDR1 and CDR2: SGHTA, FQGNSA. The CDR3 length is 21 residues. The J segment lost 8 bases and the V segment lost 5 bases, leaving 25 bases of the junction unmatched. This specimen was cultured CD8+ T cells from PBMCs, taken from culture after CMV antigen stimulation. The TCR originated in a human donor in good health (CMV status not recorded). Some clones in this sample may be carry-over from other donors' samples. The chain combines TRBV7-2 with TRBJ2-1; 12 positions agree with TRBD2. This CDR3 reads CASSPAPWDRVRLAGADEQFF. The CDR3 coding sequence is TGTGCCAGCAGCCCAGCACCCTGGGACAGAGTGAGACTAGCGGGGGCCGATGAGCAGTTCTTC.